Below are 23 T cell receptor beta chains sequenced from a single sample in a study of cytotoxic CD8 clonotypes in ibrutinib-treated CLL. The method was immunoSEQ multiplex PCR; TCRdb's version includes in-frame clones alone and lacks a portion of them. The table has a few hundred thousand clones, roughly two thirds seen once; the top ten hold roughly 6%. Sequenced here: PBMCs, sampled after 36 months of ibrutinib treatment. The source is a human donor with chronic lymphocytic leukemia.

In DNA form, the CDR3 reads TGCGCCAGCAGTGAGGGGGGGGAGTATAGCACAGATACGCAGTATTTT. It translates to CASSEGGEYSTDTQYF. The chain uses TRBV10-2 and TRBJ2-3, with 7 bases fitting TRBD2. V lost 2 bases to trimming and J lost 0 bases; unmatched junction nucleotides: 5. The CDR3 sequence is 16 residues long. The germline V gene encodes CDR1 WSHSY and CDR2 SAAADI.

This clone was counted a few times. V gene TRBV28 combines with J gene TRBJ2-7; TRBD1 matches at 7 bases. Germline V gives CDR1 MDHEN, CDR2 SYDVKM. V dropped 6 bases and J dropped 0; count of bases not matched to a gene: 8. The CDR3 runs to 15 residues. The CDR3 DNA reads as TGTGCCAGCAGCCCCACAGGGGTACGCTCCTACGAGCAGTACTTC. Residues: CASSPTGVRSYEQYF.

This clone was counted a single time. This chain uses TRBV18 with TRBJ1-6, with TRBD1 as a possible D gene (5 bases). The CDR3 has 18 residues. Trimming pared 3 bases from V and 6 bases from J, leaving 21 bases between. Looked up from germline, CDR1 is KGHSH and CDR2 is LQKENI. CDR3 sequence: CASSPRSGGTGGNSPLHF. CDR3 bases: TGTGCCAGCTCACCTCGCTCCGGCGGGACCGGGGGTAATTCACCCCTCCACTTT.

The chain links TRBV25-1 to TRBJ2-3, with TRBD1 identical over 7 bases. Germline assignment: CDR1 MGHDK and CDR2 SYGVNS. The trim removed 4 bases at V and 13 bases at J, leaving 17 bases unmatched. The CDR3 runs to 15 residues. The CDR3 DNA reads TGTGCCAGCAGTGCGGCCTCTGTCCGGGACAGCCCGGAGTATTTT. Translated, it gives CASSAASVRDSPEYF.

This clone was observed once. The chain joins TRBV19 to TRBJ2-2, with TRBD1 as a possible D gene (5 bases). The V gene lost 4 bases and the J gene lost 4 bases, with 16 bases spanning the gap. The CDR3 sequence is 16 residues long. Germline V gene data show CDR1 as LNHDA and CDR2 as SQIVND (reference sequence). The CDR3 nucleotides read TGTGCCAGTAGTACCTCGACGGCCCAGGGCACCGGGGAGCTGTTTTTT. Translating it yields CASSTSTAQGTGELFF.

The rearrangement joins TRBV7-6 to TRBJ2-7; 7 positions agree with TRBD1. Losses at the gene ends were 1 base for V and 8 bases for J; bases not matched to a gene: 5. The CDR3 consists of 13 residues. Per germline, CDR1 SGHVS and CDR2 FNYEAQ. CDR3 region: CASSLGKGAKQYF. Written as DNA, the CDR3 is TGTGCCAGCAGCTTAGGAAAGGGGGCCAAGCAGTACTTC. The full variable domain, rest sourced from reference TRBV7-6 and TRBJ2-7, is GAGVSQSPRYKVTKRGQDVALRCDPISGHVSLYWYRQALGQGPEFLTYFNYEAQQDKSGLPNDRFSAERPEGSISTLTIQRTEQRDSAMYRCASSLGKGAKQYFGPGTRLTVT.

This clone showed up just once. The rearrangement links TRBV28 to TRBJ1-5, with no clear D. In germline, CDR1 is MDHEN, CDR2 SYDVKM. The CDR3 spans 15 residues. V lost 6 bases and J lost 3, with 15 bases in between. In nucleotides, the CDR3 is TGTGCCAGCAGCCCCGGATGGGGTGTCAATCAGCCCCAGCATTTT. It specifies CASSPGWGVNQPQHF.

The chain uses TRBV9 and TRBJ2-3; the D is unclear. CDR3 length: 15 amino acids. V was shortened by 2 bases and J by 6 bases, with 16 bases between the two germline ends. Germline CDR1 SGDLS, CDR2 YYNGEE. The CDR3 DNA reads TGTGCCAGCAGCGTCGGAAGCCGAGCAATCGATACGCAGTATTTT. Protein product: CASSVGSRAIDTQYF. The variable domain in full, completed from reference TRBV9 and TRBJ2-3, reads DSGVTQTPKHLITATGQRVTLRCSPRSGDLSVYWYQQSLDQGLQFLIQYYNGEERAKGNILERFSAQQFPDLHSELNLSSLELGDSALYFCASSVGSRAIDTQYFGPGTRLTVL.

The table lists this clone with a few counts. This chain uses TRBV6-5 with TRBJ1-2, with D unresolved. Looked up from germline, CDR1 is MNHEY and CDR2 is SVGAGI. The CDR3 is made up of 16 amino acids. V lost 2 bases to trimming and J lost 2 bases, with 15 bases between them. For the CDR3, the DNA is TGTGCCAGCAGTTACAGATGGAACAGCTTAAACTATGGCTACACCTTC. It is translated as CASSYRWNSLNYGYTF.

The rearrangement links TRBV4-1 to TRBJ2-2; D possibly corresponds to TRBD2 (6 bases). The V end was cut by 4 bases, the J end by 2 bases, with 17 bases between. CDR1 and CDR2 from the germline V gene are MGHRA and YSYEKL. This CDR3 has 17 residues. This CDR3 reads CASSLHGSGSNTGELFF. In DNA, the CDR3 is TGCGCCAGCAGCCTTCATGGGAGCGGGTCTAACACCGGGGAGCTGTTTTTT.

The V gene is TRBV29-1, the J gene TRBJ1-2, with 10 bases that match TRBD1. Germline V CDR1 and CDR2: SQVTM, ANQGSEA. This CDR3 has 11 amino acids. The J segment lost 8 bases and the V segment lost 4 bases, leaving 1 base of the junction unmatched. The CDR3 DNA is TGCAGCGTTGTGACAGGGGGCGGCTACACCTTC. Protein sequence: CSVVTGGGYTF.

This clone came up a few times. The V and J genes are TRBV27 and TRBJ2-2; 10 nucleotides match TRBD2. CDR3 length: 18 amino acids. V trimming: 4 bases; J trimming: 4 bases; junction bases outside the gene matches: 12. Germline lookup yields CDR1 MNHEY and CDR2 SMNVEV (reference sequence). The CDR3 here is CASSSTVGTSGITGELFF. The CDR3 coding sequence is TGTGCCAGCAGTTCCACCGTGGGTACTAGCGGGATCACCGGGGAGCTGTTTTTT.

The V gene is TRBV5-6, the J gene TRBJ1-2, with D perhaps TRBD1 (5 bases). Germline values: CDR1 SGHDT, CDR2 YYEEEE. V lost 0 bases, J lost 0 bases, and 9 bases lay in between. The length of the CDR3 is 15 residues. DNA of the CDR3: TGTGCCAGCAGCTTGGGGCCGACAGCTAACTATGGCTACACCTTC. It yields the protein CASSLGPTANYGYTF.

This clone has a single count. This chain joins TRBV7-2 and TRBJ2-5; no clear D. This CDR3 comprises 17 residues. Trimming shortened V by 4 bases and J by 2 bases, and 20 bases separated the two germline ends. In germline, CDR1 is SGHTA, CDR2 FQGNSA. CDR3 in amino acids: CASSSREYQLGQETQYF. DNA for the CDR3: TGTGCCAGCAGCTCTAGAGAGTACCAGTTAGGGCAAGAGACCCAGTACTTC.

This sequence joins TRBV6-1 and TRBJ1-4; the D is unclear. The germline CDR1 and CDR2 sequences are MNHNS and SASEGT. There are 11 residues in the CDR3. V was shortened by 5 bases and J by 14 bases, with 12 bases between the two germline ends. CDR3 bases: TGTGCCAGCAGTAACAGACGTGGGCTGTTTTTT. This codes for CASSNRRGLFF.

The chain is built from TRBV6-1 and TRBJ2-5; 9 bases are a match to TRBD2. The CDR3 is 13 residues long. Trimming cost V 4 bases and J 5 bases; bases outside gene matches: 2. Looked up from germline, CDR1 is MNHNS and CDR2 is SASEGT. The CDR3 here is CASSGGLAETQYF. The CDR3 region has the DNA TGTGCCAGCAGTGGCGGACTAGCGGAGACCCAGTACTTC.

Concerning this clone: The junction shows a germline mismatch at one end, possibly a read error. The chain links TRBV2 to TRBJ2-1; D is uncertain. Germline V CDR1 and CDR2: SNHLY, FYNNEI. The CDR3 spans 15 residues. CDR3 in DNA: TGTGCCAGCAGCATAGGCAGTTTTTACGACAATGGGCAGTTCTTC. This sequence encodes CASSIGSFYDNGQFF.

The chain recombines TRBV5-1 with TRBJ2-7; TRBD1 is a possible D gene (6 bases). Germline CDR1 reads SGHRS; CDR2 reads YFSETQ. The CDR3 totals 14 residues. V lost 4 bases, J lost 1 base, and 12 bases lay in between. The chain's CDR3 is CASSALGGSYEQYF. For the CDR3, the DNA is TGCGCCAGCAGCGCCTTAGGGGGTTCCTACGAGCAGTACTTC.

Remarks on this clone: This sample includes further DNA sequences coding for the same CDR3. The J gene is TRBJ2-5, the V gene TRBV28, with D unclear. There are 11 residues in the CDR3. The V gene lost 6 bases and the J gene lost 4 bases, with 6 bases spanning the gap. Germline V CDR1 and CDR2: MDHEN, SYDVKM. CDR3 sequence reads: CASRVGETQYF. The CDR3 nucleotides read TGTGCCAGCAGGGTTGGAGAGACCCAGTACTTC.

V usage is TRBV2 and J usage is TRBJ2-2; tentative D call: TRBD2 (5 bases). This CDR3 has 15 amino acids. In germline, CDR1 is SNHLY, CDR2 FYNNEI. The germline V and J ends were trimmed by 4 bases and 6 bases, with 15 bases remaining between them. CDR3 residues: CASSVVVVGAGELFF. DNA of the CDR3: TGTGCCAGCAGTGTCGTGGTAGTGGGAGCCGGGGAGCTGTTTTTT. The full variable domain, its missing parts supplied by reference TRBV2 and TRBJ2-2, is EPEVTQTPSHQVTQMGQEVILRCVPISNHLYFYWYRQILGQKVEFLVSFYNNEISEKSEIFDDQFSVERPDGSNFTLKIRSTKLEDSAMYFCASSVVVVGAGELFFGEGSRLTVL.

The V gene is TRBV4-1, the J gene TRBJ1-2; no definite D call. The CDR3 consists of 15 residues. Germline assignment: CDR1 MGHRA and CDR2 YSYEKL. V dropped 0 bases and J dropped 4 bases, with 12 bases sitting between them. In nucleotides, the CDR3 is TGCGCCAGCAGCCAAGATCTGACCGGACTCTATGGCTACACCTTC. Amino acid sequence: CASSQDLTGLYGYTF.

The chain has TRBV25-1 and TRBJ1-6, with no clear D. There are 15 residues in the CDR3. From germline, CDR1 is MGHDK and CDR2 SYGVNS. Trimming pared 6 bases from V and 7 bases from J, leaving 16 bases between. This CDR3 is CASRRVLLPNSPLHF. The CDR3 coding sequence is TGTGCCAGCAGGCGCGTGTTATTACCGAATTCACCCCTCCACTTT.

This chain connects TRBV6-5 to TRBJ1-6; D is unclear. This CDR3 is built from 13 residues. The V gene lost 4 bases and the J gene lost 9 bases, with 10 bases spanning the gap. Germline-derived CDR1 and CDR2 are MNHEY and SVGAGI. The CDR3 nucleotides are TGTGCCAGCAGTTCAGGTGGGGTTTCACCCCTCCACTTT. Translated: CASSSGGVSPLHF.